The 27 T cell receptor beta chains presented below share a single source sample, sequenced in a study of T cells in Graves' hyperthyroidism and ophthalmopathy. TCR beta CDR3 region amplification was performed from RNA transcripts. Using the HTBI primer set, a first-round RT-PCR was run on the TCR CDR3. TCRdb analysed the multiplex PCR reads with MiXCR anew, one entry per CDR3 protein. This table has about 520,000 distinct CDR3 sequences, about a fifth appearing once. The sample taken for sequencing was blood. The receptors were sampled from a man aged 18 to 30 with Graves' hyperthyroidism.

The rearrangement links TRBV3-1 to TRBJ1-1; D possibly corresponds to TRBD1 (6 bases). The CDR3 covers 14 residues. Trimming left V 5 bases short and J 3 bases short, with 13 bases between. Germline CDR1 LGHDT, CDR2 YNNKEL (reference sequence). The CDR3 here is CASSSGAGDTEAFF. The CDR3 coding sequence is TGTGCCAGCAGCTCAGGGGCAGGGGACACTGAAGCTTTCTTT.

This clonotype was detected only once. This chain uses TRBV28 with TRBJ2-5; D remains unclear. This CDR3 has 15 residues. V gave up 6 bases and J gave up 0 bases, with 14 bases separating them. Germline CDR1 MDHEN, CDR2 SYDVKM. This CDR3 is CASRSPAGNQETQYF. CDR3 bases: TGTGCCAGCAGGTCCCCCGCTGGGAACCAAGAGACCCAGTACTTC.

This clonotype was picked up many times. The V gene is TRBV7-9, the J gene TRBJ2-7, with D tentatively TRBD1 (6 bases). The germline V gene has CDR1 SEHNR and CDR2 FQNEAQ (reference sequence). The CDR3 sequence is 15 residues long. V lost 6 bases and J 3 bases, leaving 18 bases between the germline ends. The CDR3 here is CASSLEGRGHYEQYF. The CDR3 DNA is TGTGCCAGCAGTCTAGAGGGCAGGGGTCACTACGAGCAGTACTTC.

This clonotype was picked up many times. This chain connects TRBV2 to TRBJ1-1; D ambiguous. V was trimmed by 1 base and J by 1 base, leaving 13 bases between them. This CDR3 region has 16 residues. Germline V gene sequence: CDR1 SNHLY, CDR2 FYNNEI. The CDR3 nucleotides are TGTGCCAGCAGTGAAGTCAAGGGCCTGGGGAACACTGAAGCTTTCTTT. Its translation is CASSEVKGLGNTEAFF.

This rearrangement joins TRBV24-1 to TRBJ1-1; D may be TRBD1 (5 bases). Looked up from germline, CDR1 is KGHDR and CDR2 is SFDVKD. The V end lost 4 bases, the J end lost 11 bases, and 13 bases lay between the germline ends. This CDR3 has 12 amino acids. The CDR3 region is CATSDQGFGAFF. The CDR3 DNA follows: TGTGCCACCAGTGACCAGGGCTTTGGCGCTTTCTTT.

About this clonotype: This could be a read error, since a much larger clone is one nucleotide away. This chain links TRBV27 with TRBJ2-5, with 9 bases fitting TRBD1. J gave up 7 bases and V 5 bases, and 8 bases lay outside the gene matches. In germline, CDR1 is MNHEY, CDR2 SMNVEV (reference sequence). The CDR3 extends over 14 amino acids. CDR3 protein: CASSLDRGKATQYF. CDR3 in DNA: TGTGCCAGCAGTCTCGACAGGGGGAAAGCGACCCAGTACTTC.

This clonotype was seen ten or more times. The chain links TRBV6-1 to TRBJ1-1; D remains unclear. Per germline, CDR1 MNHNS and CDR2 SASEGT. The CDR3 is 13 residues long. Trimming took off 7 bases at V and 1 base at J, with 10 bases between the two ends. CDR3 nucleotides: TGTGCCAGCATTCACCAGGCGAACACTGAAGCTTTCTTT. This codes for CASIHQANTEAFF.

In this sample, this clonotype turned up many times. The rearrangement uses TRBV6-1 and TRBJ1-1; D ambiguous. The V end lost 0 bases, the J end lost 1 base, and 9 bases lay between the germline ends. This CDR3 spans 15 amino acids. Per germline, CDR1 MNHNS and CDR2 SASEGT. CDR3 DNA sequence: TGTGCCAGCAGTGAAGCGCTTCGAGGGAACACTGAAGCTTTCTTT. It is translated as CASSEALRGNTEAFF.

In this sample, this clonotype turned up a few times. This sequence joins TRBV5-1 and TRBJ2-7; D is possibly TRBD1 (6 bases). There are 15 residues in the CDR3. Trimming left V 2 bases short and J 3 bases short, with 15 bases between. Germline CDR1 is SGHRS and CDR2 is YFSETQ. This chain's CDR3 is CASSFWAGAIYEQYF. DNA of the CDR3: TGCGCCAGCAGCTTCTGGGCAGGGGCGATCTACGAGCAGTACTTC.

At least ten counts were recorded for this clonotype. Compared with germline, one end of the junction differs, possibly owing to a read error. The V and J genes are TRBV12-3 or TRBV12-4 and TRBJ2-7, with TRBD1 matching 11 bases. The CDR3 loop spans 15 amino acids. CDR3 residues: CTSSPGQGAFYEQYF. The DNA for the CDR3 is TGTACCAGCAGTCCCGGACAGGGGGCGTTCTACGAGCAGTACTTC.

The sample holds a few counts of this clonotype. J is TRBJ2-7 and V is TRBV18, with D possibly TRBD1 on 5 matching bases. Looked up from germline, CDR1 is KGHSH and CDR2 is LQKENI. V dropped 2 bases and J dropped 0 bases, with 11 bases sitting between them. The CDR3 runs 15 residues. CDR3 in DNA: TGTGCCAGCTCACCATGGGGCGCGAGCTCCTACGAGCAGTACTTC. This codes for CASSPWGASSYEQYF.

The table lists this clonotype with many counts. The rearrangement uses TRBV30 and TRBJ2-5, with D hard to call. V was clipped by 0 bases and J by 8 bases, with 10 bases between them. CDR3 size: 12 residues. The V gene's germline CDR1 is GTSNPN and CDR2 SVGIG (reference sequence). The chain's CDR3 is CAWSVTQGTQYF. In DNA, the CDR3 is TGTGCCTGGAGTGTAACGCAAGGAACCCAGTACTTC.

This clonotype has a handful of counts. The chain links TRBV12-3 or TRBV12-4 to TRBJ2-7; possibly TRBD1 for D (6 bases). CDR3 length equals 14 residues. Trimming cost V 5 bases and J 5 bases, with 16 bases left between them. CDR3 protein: CASSIGRGRHEQYF. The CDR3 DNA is TGTGCCAGCAGTATCGGCAGGGGAAGGCACGAGCAGTACTTC.

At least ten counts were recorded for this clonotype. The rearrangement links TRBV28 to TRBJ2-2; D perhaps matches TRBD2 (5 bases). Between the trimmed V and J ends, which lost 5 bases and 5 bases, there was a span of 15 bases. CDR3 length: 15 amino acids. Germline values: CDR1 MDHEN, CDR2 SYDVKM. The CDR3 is CASSGLTGVTGELFF. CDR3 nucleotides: TGTGCCAGCAGTGGCCTGACCGGGGTAACCGGGGAGCTGTTTTTT.

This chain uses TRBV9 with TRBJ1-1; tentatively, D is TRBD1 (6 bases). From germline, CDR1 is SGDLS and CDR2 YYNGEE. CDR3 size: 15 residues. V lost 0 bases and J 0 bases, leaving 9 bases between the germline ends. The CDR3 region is CASSVATGLNTEAFF. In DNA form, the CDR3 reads TGTGCCAGCAGCGTAGCGACAGGCCTGAACACTGAAGCTTTCTTT.

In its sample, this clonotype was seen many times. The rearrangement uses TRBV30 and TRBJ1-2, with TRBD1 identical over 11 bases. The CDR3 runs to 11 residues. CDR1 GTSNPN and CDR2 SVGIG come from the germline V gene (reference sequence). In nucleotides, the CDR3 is TGTTCCGGGACAGGGGGTTTCGGCTACACCTTC. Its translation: CSGTGGFGYTF.

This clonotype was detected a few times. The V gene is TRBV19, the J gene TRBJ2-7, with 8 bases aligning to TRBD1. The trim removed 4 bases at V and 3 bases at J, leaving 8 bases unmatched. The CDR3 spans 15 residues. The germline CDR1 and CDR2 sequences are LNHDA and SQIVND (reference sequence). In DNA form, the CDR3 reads TGTGCCAGTAGTACGTGGACAGGGAGCTACTACGAGCAGTACTTC. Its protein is CASSTWTGSYYEQYF.

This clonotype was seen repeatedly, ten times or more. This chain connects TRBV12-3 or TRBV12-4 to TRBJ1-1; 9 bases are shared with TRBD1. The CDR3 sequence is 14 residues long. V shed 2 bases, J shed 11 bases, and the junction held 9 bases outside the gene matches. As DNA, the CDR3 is TGTGCCAGCAGTTTAAGGGACAGGGACCGGCGGGCTTTCTTT. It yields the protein CASSLRDRDRRAFF.

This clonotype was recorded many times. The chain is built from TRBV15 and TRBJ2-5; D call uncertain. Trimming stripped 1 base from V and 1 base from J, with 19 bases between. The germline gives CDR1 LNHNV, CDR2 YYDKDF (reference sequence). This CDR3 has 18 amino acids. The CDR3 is CATSRGFGGSSPQETQYF. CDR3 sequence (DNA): TGTGCCACCAGCAGAGGGTTCGGTGGGTCCTCCCCCCAAGAGACCCAGTACTTC.

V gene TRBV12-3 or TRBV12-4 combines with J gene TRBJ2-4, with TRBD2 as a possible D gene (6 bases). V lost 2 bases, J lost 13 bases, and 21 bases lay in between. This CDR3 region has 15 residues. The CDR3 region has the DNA TGTGCCAGCAGTTTATTAGGAGGGGCGCAATCCATGCAGTACTTC. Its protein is CASSLLGGAQSMQYF.

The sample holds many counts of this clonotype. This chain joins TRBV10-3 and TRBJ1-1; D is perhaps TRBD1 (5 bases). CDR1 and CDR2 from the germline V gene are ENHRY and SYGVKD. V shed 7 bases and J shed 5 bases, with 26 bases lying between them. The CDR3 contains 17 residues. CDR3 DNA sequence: TGTGCCATCACTCCTCGACTGAAGGGCAGGGAAGGGACTGAAGCTTTCTTT. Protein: CAITPRLKGREGTEAFF.

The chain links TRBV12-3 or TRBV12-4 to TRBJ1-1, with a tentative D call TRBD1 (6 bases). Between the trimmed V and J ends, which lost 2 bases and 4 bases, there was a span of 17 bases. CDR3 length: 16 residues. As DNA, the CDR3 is TGTGCCAGCAGTTTACGGGACACATTAAGCGGCACTGAAGCTTTCTTT. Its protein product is CASSLRDTLSGTEAFF.

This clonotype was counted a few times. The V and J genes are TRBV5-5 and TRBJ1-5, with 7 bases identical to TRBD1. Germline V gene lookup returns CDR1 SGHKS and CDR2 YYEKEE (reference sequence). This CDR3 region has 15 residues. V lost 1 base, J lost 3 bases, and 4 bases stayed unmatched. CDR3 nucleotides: TGTGCCAGCAGCTTGTGGACAGGACTCAATCAGCCCCAGCATTTT. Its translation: CASSLWTGLNQPQHF.

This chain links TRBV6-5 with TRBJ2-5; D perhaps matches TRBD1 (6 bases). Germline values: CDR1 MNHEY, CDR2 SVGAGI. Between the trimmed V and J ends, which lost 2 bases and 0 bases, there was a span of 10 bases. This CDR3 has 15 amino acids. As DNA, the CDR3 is TGTGCCAGCAGTTACCCAGGACAGTACCAAGAGACCCAGTACTTC. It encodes CASSYPGQYQETQYF.

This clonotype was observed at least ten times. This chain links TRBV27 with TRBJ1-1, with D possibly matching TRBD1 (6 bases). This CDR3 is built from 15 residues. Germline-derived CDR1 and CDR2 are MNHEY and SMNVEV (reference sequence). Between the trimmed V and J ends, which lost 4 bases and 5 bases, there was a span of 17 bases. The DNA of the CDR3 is TGTGCCAGCAGTTCCCCCGGTCAGGGGAGGACTGAAGCTTTCTTT. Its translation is CASSSPGQGRTEAFF.

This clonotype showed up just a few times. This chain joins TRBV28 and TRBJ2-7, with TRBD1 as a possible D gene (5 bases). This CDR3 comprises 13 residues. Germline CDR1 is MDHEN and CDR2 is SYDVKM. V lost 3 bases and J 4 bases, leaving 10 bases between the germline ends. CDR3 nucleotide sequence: TGTGCCAGCAGTTTGAGACAGTATTACGAGCAGTACTTC. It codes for CASSLRQYYEQYF.

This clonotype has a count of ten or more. The CDR3 region is CASSRRGDYGYTF. CDR3 nucleotides: TGTGCCAGCAGCCGTAGGGGTGACTATGGCTACACCTTC. This rearrangement joins TRBV6-5 to TRBJ1-2, with a possible D match to TRBD1 (5 bases). The V gene's germline CDR1 is MNHEY and CDR2 SVGAGI. The CDR3 contains 13 residues. V lost 6 bases and J lost 3, with 11 bases in between.